This entry concerns a single TCR beta chain. The target of this receptor is not known. The gene names and germline sequences given are murine. The read terminates 1 residue ahead of where the CDR3 ends, so the germline J gene completes it. The source of the sample is a study of tissue T cells after allogeneic stem cell transplantation (dated by TCRdb to the early 2020s). Regarding the study in general: Using research autopsies of patients with and without GVHD, plus mouse models of GVHD, the study profiled TCR beta repertoires across many tissues. The human arm was a prospective observational study without blinding or randomization.

The CDR3 holds 13 amino acids from the cysteine to the phenylalanine. The DNA shown is the part of the CDR3 that was read: 36 bases, in frame from base 1. CDR1 KGHPV and CDR2 FQNQEV were looked up in the germline V gene (reference sequence). V and J are truncated by 4 bases and 2 bases respectively, leaving an intervening sequence of 7 bases. The library was made by the immunoSEQ multiplex PCR assay. Adaptive Biotechnologies performed the TCRbeta CDR3 sequencing at survey depth and reported CDR3 sequences, V/J genes, productive frequency and template counts. TCR beta CDR3 regions were amplified from genomic DNA instead of RNA. As for the authors' bioinformatics: Pairwise repertoire overlap between tissues was quantified with Jensen-Shannon divergence, where 1 means complete divergence and 0 identical. Based on pairwise JSD values, tissues were grouped by single-linkage agglomerative hierarchical clustering, and the results were shown as dendrograms. GLIPH2 was run on all patient samples with simulation_depth 1000, kmer_min_depth 3, cdr3_length_cutoff 8, keeping groups with more than two unique CDR3s. In a standardized tissue-overlap score, Jaccard GLIPH-group overlap across patients was extrapolated to a standard repertoire size of 1000 clones. Linear mixed-effect models, with tissue included as a fixed effect and individual included as a random effect, were used to assess associations of diversity with clinical or experimental variables. Sourced from immuneACCESS, this table was stored by TCRdb with only in-frame sequences that have V and J called. A share of the clones is absent; for the studies checked, an unresolved V gene accounts for under half, and the remainder has no known explanation. V, J and clone size derive from that table, while D and trimming were established from the DNA sequence. The sample yields 4,900 or so clones; over 40% were counted once. 22% of the sample is taken by the ten largest.

Broader findings and caveats from the paper: Only a few T cell clones appeared in more than one patient, yet motif-based clustering showed tissue-specific repertoire signatures that were shared between patients. Which tissue TCRs were alloreactive or antigen-specific was not determined in the study, and some of the clones might have been host cells that persisted. The patient cohort was small and varied clinically, and sampling depth was recognized as a limitation. Blood and spleen T cells captured only a limited portion of the TCR repertoire detected in tissues, in both patients and mice. Within patients, how anatomically similar the tissues were was a key factor in shaping TCR repertoire composition, regardless of disease or transplant status.

What this sample's time point label stands for: mouse harvest day 14 after allogeneic transplant. Mouse grafts combined 10^7 T-cell-depleted bone marrow cells with 10^6 splenic CD5+ T cells, given via tail vein injection. To model GVHD in mice, a major MHC-mismatch B6 (H2b) into BALB/c (H2d) model was used, and tissues were profiled at day 7 or 14. On day 7 or 14 post-transplant, mouse tissues and retro-orbital blood were harvested with separate sterile tools for each animal, and livers were flushed beforehand. Before genomic DNA was isolated with the DNeasy Blood & Tissue Kit, mouse tissues were minced with razor blades in buffered saline.

The origin of this receptor is a female BALB/c mouse given C57BL/6 T cells with graft-versus-host disease after an allogeneic hematopoietic cell transplant. The sequencing sample was made of gut tissue. Recombination linked TRBV26 to TRBJ2-5; the D gene is perhaps TRBD1, from 6 matching bases. Partial CDR3 DNA: TGTGCCAGCAGTCCAGGGGCCCAAGACACCCAGTAC. Its product reads: CASSPGAQDTQY. From start to end, the CDR3 is CASSPGAQDTQYF.